The entry below describes one T cell receptor (beta chain). Germline loops: CDR1 LNHDA, CDR2 SQIVND (reference sequence). V lost 6 bases, J lost 3 bases, and 12 bases lay in between. The CDR3 has 14 residues. These data are taken from a study of blood T cell repertoires in COVID-19. Across the study: Spain, Italy and the United States supplied samples that represented acute and convalescent COVID-19. Sources were T cells, B-cell-depleted T cells, or PBMCs; the material itself was cDNA or gDNA.

In the authors' workflow: Cell counts per sample came from amplifying reference gene primers. The protocol was immunoSEQ multiplex PCR, while the TCRdb copy is restricted to in-frame clones and leaves out a portion. That table gives V, J and clone size, and the DNA gave D and trimming. Of 120,000 to 150,000 clones in the sample, more than 80% were seen once. The sequence was collected from a human donor with acute or convalescent COVID-19. The donor label of this sample is uncertain. The sequenced sample consisted of peripheral blood. The genes are TRBV19 and TRBJ1-5; the D gene is possibly TRBD1 (5 bases). The CDR3 protein is CASRQAGYNQPQHF. CDR3 coding DNA: TGTGCCAGTAGGCAGGCAGGGTACAATCAGCCCCAGCATTTT.